The next 7 T cell receptor beta chains were all read from a single sample in a study of T cells in Graves' hyperthyroidism and ophthalmopathy. Amplification targeted TCR beta CDR3 regions from RNA transcripts. First-round RT-PCR targeting the TCR CDR3 was performed with the HTBI primer set. TCRdb redid the calling of the multiplex PCR reads with MiXCR, one entry per CDR3 protein. Of roughly 380,000 distinct CDR3 sequences in the sample, more than 11% are singletons; the top ten hold approximately 10%. The specimen sequenced was blood. These receptors all come from a woman aged 55-70 years with Graves' hyperthyroidism.

This chain connects TRBV5-1 to TRBJ1-2; 9 bases fit TRBD1. The CDR3 spans 15 residues. Germline lookup yields CDR1 SGHRS and CDR2 YFSETQ. Trimming removed 6 bases from V and 10 bases from J; junction bases left unmatched: 16. The CDR3, as DNA: TGCGCCAGCACCCCAACGACAGGGGGGAGACTCCTCTACACCTTC. It encodes CASTPTTGGRLLYTF.

This clonotype occurred a few times. The chain joins TRBV5-1 to TRBJ2-2; unclear D gene. In germline, CDR1 is SGHRS, CDR2 YFSETQ. The CDR3 runs to 14 residues. Trimming took off 6 bases at V and 3 bases at J, with 12 bases between the two ends. This chain's CDR3 is CASNGPGDTGELFF. For the CDR3, the DNA is TGCGCCAGCAACGGTCCTGGTGACACCGGGGAGCTGTTTTTT. Using reference TRBV5-1 and TRBJ2-2 for the parts outside the CDR3, the full variable domain is KAGVTQTPRYLIKTRGQQVTLSCSPISGHRSVSWYQQTPGQGLQFLFEYFSETQRNKGNFPGRFSGRQFSNSRSEMNVSTLELGDSALYLCASNGPGDTGELFFGEGSRLTVL.

J is TRBJ2-1 and V is TRBV6-5; TRBD1 or TRBD2 may be the D gene (6 bases each). CDR3 size: 19 residues. The germline gives CDR1 MNHEY, CDR2 SVGAGI. V lost 0 bases to trimming and J lost 0 bases, with 18 bases between them. Here the CDR3 DNA reads TGTGCCAGCAGTTACTCGGAGGTGGGGGGCCTAAGCTCCTACAATGAGCAGTTCTTC. Its translation: CASSYSEVGGLSSYNEQFF.

This clonotype was recorded at least ten times. The CDR3 nucleotides are TGTGCCAGCAGTTTTCGGGACAATCAGCCCCAGCATTTT. Residues: CASSFRDNQPQHF. V usage is TRBV12-3 or TRBV12-4 and J usage is TRBJ1-5; D gene uncertain. The CDR3 is made up of 13 amino acids. V was trimmed by 3 bases and J by 3 bases, leaving 6 bases between them.

This clonotype was seen many times. This chain connects TRBV18 to TRBJ1-1; weak D call: TRBD1 (5 bases). The V and J ends lost 3 bases and 4 bases respectively, with 12 bases between them. The CDR3 is 14 amino acids. Germline V CDR1 and CDR2: KGHSH, LQKENI. The CDR3 here is CASSPRRAPTEAFF. The CDR3 DNA follows: TGTGCCAGCTCACCTCGCAGGGCCCCCACTGAAGCTTTCTTT.

This clonotype has a handful of counts. The chain is built from TRBV19 and TRBJ1-1, with 8 bases aligning to TRBD1. The J segment lost 4 bases and the V segment lost 6 bases, leaving 4 bases of the junction unmatched. The germline V gene has CDR1 LNHDA and CDR2 SQIVND (reference sequence). This CDR3 comprises 13 residues. The CDR3 here is CASRTGGTTEAFF. CDR3 DNA: TGTGCCAGTAGAACAGGGGGAACCACTGAAGCTTTCTTT.

CDR3 in amino acids: CASSYVWGTSGVYNEQFF. Written as DNA, the CDR3 is TGTGCCAGCAGTTACGTTTGGGGGACTAGCGGAGTTTACAATGAGCAGTTCTTC. The chain is built from TRBV6-9 and TRBJ2-1, with TRBD2 matching 11 bases. Germline CDR1 reads MNHGY; CDR2 reads SVAAGI. This CDR3 spans 18 amino acids. V was clipped by 3 bases and J by 4 bases; unmatched bases: 11.